A selection of T cell receptor beta chains follows, all from one sample in a study of blood T cell repertoires in COVID-19. This table comes from immunoSEQ multiplex PCR, and its TCRdb copy is limited to in-frame clones, with some not included. The sample comprises around 130,000 clones, more than 75% of which are singletons, and about 17% rests with the top ten. The source material was peripheral blood. The source is a woman aged 50 to 60 who had recovered from COVID-19. Both conserved end residues are part of each CDR3. Fields, in order: J gene, V gene, D gene, clone size, CDR3 protein, CDR3 DNA. The D gene is left open where the match is weak. Only some rows state a clone size, as once, few, many or a class for expanded clones.

TRBJ1-6,TRBV6-5,TRBD1,-,CASTPGGIYNSPLHF,TGTGCCAGCACCCCAGGGGGGATCTATAATTCACCCCTCCACTTT
TRBJ2-7,TRBV30,-,-,CAWSVELIGSEQYF,TGTGCCTGGAGTGTAGAGTTAATCGGGAGCGAGCAGTACTTC
TRBJ1-1,TRBV28,TRBD1,-,CASSLIGGRTEAFF,TGTGCCAGCAGTTTAATAGGGGGCAGGACTGAAGCTTTCTTT
TRBJ1-1,TRBV18,-,-,CASSSDGGVNTEAFF,TGTGCCAGCTCGTCCGACGGGGGGGTTAACACTGAAGCTTTCTTT
TRBJ2-7,TRBV2,-,-,CASSVEYEQYF,TGTGCCAGCAGTGTTGAGTACGAGCAGTACTTC
TRBJ1-1,TRBV11-2,-,-,CASSLWAGDTEAFF,TGTGCCAGCAGCTTATGGGCGGGGGACACTGAAGCTTTCTTT
TRBJ2-7,TRBV23-1,TRBD2,-,CASSLRLAGVGEQYF,TGCGCCAGCAGTCTCCGTCTAGCGGGAGTGGGCGAGCAGTACTTC
TRBJ2-5,TRBV9,TRBD2,-,CASSPTPTSGSVETQYF,TGTGCCAGCAGCCCAACACCAACTAGCGGGAGTGTAGAGACCCAGTACTTC
TRBJ2-5,TRBV19,TRBD1,-,CASSLATGQETQYF,TGTGCCAGTAGTCTCGCGACAGGGCAAGAGACCCAGTACTTC
TRBJ2-7,TRBV30,TRBD2,-,CAWSVLAGGPYEQYF,TGTGCCTGGAGTGTACTTGCGGGAGGGCCCTACGAGCAGTACTTC
TRBJ2-7,TRBV3-1/TRBV3-2,-,many,CASSQEAWLSGEQYF,TGTGCCAGCAGCCAAGAGGCCTGGTTAAGCGGGGAGCAGTACTTC
TRBJ1-5,TRBV18,-,-,CASSPNREGNQPQHF,TGTGCCAGCTCACCAAATCGGGAGGGCAATCAGCCCCAGCATTTT
TRBJ1-2,TRBV7-9,-,-,CASSPGGTKGYTF,TGTGCCAGCAGTCCGGGGGGGACTAAGGGCTACACCTTC
TRBJ2-3,TRBV9,TRBD2,-,CASSVAPSGGGTDTQYF,TGTGCCAGCAGCGTAGCTCCTAGCGGGGGGGGCACAGATACGCAGTATTTT
TRBJ1-1,TRBV28,-,-,CASTLGGGHEAFF,TGTGCCAGCACCCTGGGAGGCGGGCATGAAGCTTTCTTT
TRBJ2-7,TRBV27,TRBD2,few,CASSPTGTSSYEQYF,TGTGCCAGCAGTCCCACCGGGACTAGTTCCTACGAGCAGTACTTC